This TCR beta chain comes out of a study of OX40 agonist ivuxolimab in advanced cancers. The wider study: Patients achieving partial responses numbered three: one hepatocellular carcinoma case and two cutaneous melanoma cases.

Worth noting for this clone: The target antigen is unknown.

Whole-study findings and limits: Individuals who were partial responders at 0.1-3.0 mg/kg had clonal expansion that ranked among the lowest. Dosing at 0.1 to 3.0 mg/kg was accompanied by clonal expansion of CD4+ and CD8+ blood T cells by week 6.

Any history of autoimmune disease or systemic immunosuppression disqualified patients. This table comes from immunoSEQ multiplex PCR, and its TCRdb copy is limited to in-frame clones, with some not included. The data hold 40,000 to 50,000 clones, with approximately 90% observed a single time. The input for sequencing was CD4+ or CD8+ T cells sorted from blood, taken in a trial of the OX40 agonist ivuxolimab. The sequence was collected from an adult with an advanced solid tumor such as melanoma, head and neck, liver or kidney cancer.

The CDR3 coding sequence is TGTGCCAGCAGCGCGACAGCCTATGGCTACACCTTC. Translation: CASSATAYGYTF. The chain employs TRBV7-2 and TRBJ1-2, with D perhaps matching TRBD1 (5 bases). This CDR3 spans 12 amino acids. The germline CDR1 and CDR2 sequences are SGHTA and FQGNSA. Deletions cut 5 bases from V and 4 bases from J, with 8 bases between. The entire variable domain, with the rest obtained from reference TRBV7-2 and TRBJ1-2, is as follows: GAGVSQSPSNKVTEKGKDVELRCDPISGHTALYWYRQSLGQGLEFLIYFQGNSAPDKSGLPSDRFSAERTGGSVSTLTIQRTQQEDSAVYLCASSATAYGYTFGSGTRLTVV.